A selection of T cell receptor beta chains follows, all from one sample in a study of cytomegalovirus exposure and HLA in healthy donors. Sequenced by immunoSEQ multiplex PCR; TCRdb stores in-frame clones only, minus some. Of some 150,000 clones detected, less than 90% appear once; the ten largest clones hold over 1.5%. The sequencing sample was made of PBMCs. The receptors stem from a man aged 35 to 55 in good health and CMV-seronegative. CDR3s leave out the opening cysteine and the closing phenylalanine or tryptophan. The order of the fields is V gene, J gene, CDR3 protein.

V: TRBV5-8
J: TRBJ2-7
CDR3: ASSLGRGDEQY

V: TRBV27
J: TRBJ2-2
CDR3: ASSSSGGFTGELF

V: TRBV18
J: TRBJ2-2
CDR3: ASSLRQGTGELF

V: TRBV4-1
J: TRBJ2-3
CDR3: ASSQDSRASGGVTQY

V: TRBV2
J: TRBJ2-7
CDR3: ASSQSAVAGSYEQY

V: TRBV7-2
J: TRBJ2-6
CDR3: ASSSTGGGPSGANVLT

V: TRBV7-9
J: TRBJ2-7
CDR3: ASSNRDRPYKQY

V: TRBV25-1
J: TRBJ1-4
CDR3: ASGQVLWEKLF

V: TRBV4-3
J: TRBJ2-1
CDR3: ASSQDRAGGPGGEQF

V: TRBV14
J: TRBJ2-7
CDR3: ASSPGTGSYEQY

V: TRBV5-1
J: TRBJ2-3
CDR3: ASSPTSGRDTQY

V: TRBV19
J: TRBJ2-5
CDR3: ASSIGLPTSAQY

V: TRBV6-1
J: TRBJ2-3
CDR3: ASSDLKPSTDTQY

V: TRBV27
J: TRBJ2-2
CDR3: ASSLSYANTGELF

V: TRBV5-8
J: TRBJ2-2
CDR3: ASSSLIAGVYHTGELF

V: TRBV4-3
J: TRBJ1-1
CDR3: ASSQGYRLNTEAF

V: TRBV7-9
J: TRBJ2-5
CDR3: ASSLGGRDKETQY

V: TRBV7-6
J: TRBJ2-1
CDR3: ASSLEQGAYNEQF

V: TRBV6-1
J: TRBJ1-2
CDR3: ASSYEPGTYGYT

V: TRBV7-6
J: TRBJ1-1
CDR3: ASSLVGGNEAF

V: TRBV29-1
J: TRBJ2-1
CDR3: SVEGGGLSGSYNEQF

V: TRBV27
J: TRBJ2-7
CDR3: ASSLLVAGGGSYEQY